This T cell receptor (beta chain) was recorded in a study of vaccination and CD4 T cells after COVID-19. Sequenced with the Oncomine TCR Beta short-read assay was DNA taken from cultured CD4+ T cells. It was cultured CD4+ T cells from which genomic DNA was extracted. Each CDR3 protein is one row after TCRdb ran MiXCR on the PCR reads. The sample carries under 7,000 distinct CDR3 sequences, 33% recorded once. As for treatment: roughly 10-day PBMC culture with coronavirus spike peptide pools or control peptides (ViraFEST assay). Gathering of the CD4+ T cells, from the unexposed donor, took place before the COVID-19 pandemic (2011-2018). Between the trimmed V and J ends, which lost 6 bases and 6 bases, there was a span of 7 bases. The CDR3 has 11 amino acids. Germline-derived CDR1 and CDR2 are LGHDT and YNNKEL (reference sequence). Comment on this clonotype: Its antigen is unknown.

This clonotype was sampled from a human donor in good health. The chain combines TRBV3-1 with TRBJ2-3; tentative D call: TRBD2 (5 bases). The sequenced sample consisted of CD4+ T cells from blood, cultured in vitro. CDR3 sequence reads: CASSPGDTQYF. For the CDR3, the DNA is TGTGCCAGCAGTCCGGGGGATACGCAGTATTTT.